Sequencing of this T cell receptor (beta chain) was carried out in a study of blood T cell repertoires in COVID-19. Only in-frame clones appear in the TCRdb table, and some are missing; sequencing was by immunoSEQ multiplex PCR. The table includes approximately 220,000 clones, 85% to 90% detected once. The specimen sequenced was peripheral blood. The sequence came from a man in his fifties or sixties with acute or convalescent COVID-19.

CDR3 region: CASSSGNTEAFF. In DNA form, the CDR3 reads TGTGCCAGCAGCTCCGGGAACACTGAAGCTTTCTTT. The chain carries TRBV5-6 and TRBJ1-1; D call uncertain. The CDR3 is 12 residues long. Per germline, CDR1 SGHDT and CDR2 YYEEEE. Trimming pared 3 bases from V and 1 base from J, leaving 4 bases between.